Here is one T cell receptor (beta chain) with its context. Antigen: not known. This record comes from a study of post-analysis software for immune sequencing data. General observations from the study: Comparison of patients with controls showed a handful of TRBV segments more frequent in patients, TRBV5-6, TRBV5-1 and TRBV20-1 among them. Co-batched samples clustered tightly together by F measure.

The CDR3 is made up of 13 amino acids. CDR1 and CDR2 from the germline V gene are DFQATT and SNEGSKA (reference sequence). TCR beta libraries were prepared from cDNA with unique molecular identifiers. TCRdb analysed the PCR reads with MiXCR anew, one entry per CDR3 protein. The data show 350,000 to 500,000 distinct CDR3 sequences, with over 30% seen just once and approximately 7.6% held by the top ten. The specimen sequenced was blood. The V call is TRBV20-1, the J call TRBJ2-4; the D gene is possibly TRBD2 (5 bases). The J call could be wrong; TRBJ2-7 is a better fit for the DNA end. The TCR was taken from a girl aged 2-15 years with multiple sclerosis. The CDR3 DNA follows: TGCAGTGCTCGAGGGCCCTTTCCCTACGAGCAGTACTTC. Translation: CSARGPFPYEQYF.